This T cell receptor beta chain is from a study of cytomegalovirus exposure and HLA in healthy donors (dated by TCRdb to between 2016 and 2019). About the study as a whole: An earlier analysis of several hundred of the donors reported about 280 Gb of sequence data and about 120 million unique TCR beta sequences obtained from around 170 million T cells. Approximately 300 gigabases of sequencing data and 70 million to 100 million unique TCR sequences made up an early release that covered some 640 HLA-typed donors. The genetic ancestry cluster associated with self-reported Caucasian donors included approximately 85% of the roughly 400 genotyped donors. The aim of the study was to test whether cataloging public T cell receptors could identify signatures of past pathogen exposure. The T cell repertoires of under 750 subjects were profiled by immunosequencing and related to cytomegalovirus serostatus. A separate validation cohort of 100 to 150 different subjects was used in addition to the 666-subject first cohort. To predict cytomegalovirus infection status, the study combined high-throughput TCR immunosequencing, statistical association of individual TCRs with disease status, and machine learning. To study patterns of TCR occurrence, a later analysis re-analyzed previously published TCR beta repertoires from hundreds of donors and added high-resolution HLA genotyping. In the later analysis, no new phenotypic data were used to find candidate immune exposures; instead, reliance was placed on TCR beta sequences and their occurrence across donors. In an earlier analysis of around 540 of the donors, high-throughput TCR beta sequencing was used to judge whether each TCR beta V gene segment behaved as functional or pseudogenic. Donor age, sex, ethnicity and CMV serostatus were collected together with the repertoire data. A later genetic analysis took genome-wide SNP genotypes for about three fifths of the roughly 670 donors and used that subset as a discovery cohort. Every discovery cohort repertoire had been produced on one sequencing platform. Class I and class II HLA loci were covered by the typing at four-digit resolution. Typing coverage differed by locus: A, B, C, DRB1 and DQB1 were typed in roughly 620-630 donors, DQA1 in 522, DPA1 in 600 to 610, and DPB1 in around 440. Five DR-DQ haplotypes were handled as single units for association and clustering, since linkage in the cohort was strong. Among 398 genotyped donors of the cohort, an average of around 250,000 unique TCR beta nucleotide sequences was sequenced per donor, of which 15% to 20% were non-productive. Results and caveats for the whole study, not just this receptor: In the study, roughly 160 TCR beta chains were listed as associated with cytomegalovirus. A group of highly shared sequence variants was considered likely to be a technical artifact of the sequencing pipeline. A later analysis found that HLA-associated TCR beta chains were more clonally expanded and had lower generation probabilities than equally common non-associated chains. Most TCR sequences were observed very rarely across donors, whereas some public TCRs were present in many individuals. Linkage disequilibrium might explain the correlated functional status among segregating V segments, but an unknown experimental factor could not be ruled out. A later analysis associated 15,000 to 20,000 TCR beta sequences with specific HLA alleles at a false discovery rate of 0.05. Only TCR beta chains were sequenced in this cohort, and the absence of alpha or paired-chain data limited detectable features. Some IMGT-functional V segments, including TRBV6-2 and TRBV6-3, could not be distinguished by the 87-base-pair reads and were therefore excluded. For the cohort, immune exposure information was limited to CMV serostatus. In vitro tests confirmed that a few of the cytomegalovirus-associated TCR beta chains recognize cytomegalovirus antigens. The authors suggested that the approach could potentially be generalized to other disease states and immunological phenotypes. When HLA alleles, especially DR and DQ, strongly co-occurred, TCR associations were difficult to assign to individual alleles. In a later genetic analysis, fewer N-insertions in productive TCRs were reported among donors in an Asian-associated ancestry cluster than the roughly 640-donor mean. Because HLA typing was missing for some donors at each locus, association tests included only the typed subset. Cytomegalovirus status was reported to be diagnosed by the classifier with high specificity and sensitivity in both the original and validation cohorts. Most CMV-associated TCR beta chains appeared to be HLA-restricted in a later analysis, and the HLA associations seemed to be driven largely by CMV exposure. A later analysis found that TCR association rates varied across HLA loci, with DRB1 alleles showing the most associated TCRs and HLA-C alleles the fewest. A later genetic analysis associated a missense DCLRE1C variant with V-gene and J-gene trimming of TCR beta chains, and an independent cohort replicated the association. A later analysis reported that several top co-occurrence clusters appeared linked to parvovirus B19, influenza, CMV and Epstein-Barr virus. Because counts were too low, roughly 18 rarely observed V segments, including chromosome 9 orphons, were left out of the earlier analysis of 500 to 650 of the donors. In an earlier analysis of a few hundred of the donors, most TCR beta V segments were observed in productive rearrangements about 90% or about 30% of the time, broadly matching IMGT annotations. A further reported finding was that TCR beta sequences accurately predicted the HLA-A and HLA-B alleles for most subjects in the first cohort. Sequencing depth was assumed to be roughly uniform across donors in the presence/absence analyses, though that assumption may not hold.

Concerning this clone: Its antigen remains unidentified. The input lacks base qualities; no much larger clone sits a single base away.

The cohort consisted of approximately 670 healthy bone marrow donors. Cohort members were all nominally healthy when sampled, although unrecorded immune exposures were likely present. The donor was CMV seronegative and belonged to the group of 380 or so seronegative cohort members. A peripheral blood sample was collected from each donor, and TCR beta sequencing was performed on peripheral blood mononuclear cells. The Qiagen DNeasy Blood Extraction Kit was used to extract genomic DNA from the blood cell samples. Based on the germline V gene, the CDR1 and CDR2 sequences are MGHRA and YSYEKL. From V the trimming removes 4 bases and from J it removes 6 bases, while the gene matches leave 6 bases of the junction unaccounted for. Including cysteine and phenylalanine, the CDR3 has 14 amino acids. Here the CDR3 DNA is all that survives: 42 bases in frame from base 1. To prepare the library, the immunoSEQ multiplex PCR assay was applied. For the multiplex PCR, a mixture combining 60 forward primers for TCR Vbeta segments and 13 reverse primers for TCR Jbeta segments was used. The CDR3 region of rearranged TCR beta genes was amplified from genomic DNA by a multiplex PCR assay. On the Illumina HiSeq System, the amplified TCR beta libraries were sequenced as 87-base-pair reads. The study's processing was this. Across the roughly 640 repertoires, a later analysis counted 78 million or so unique TCR beta chains, roughly 11 million of which were shared by at least two donors. To remove PCR and sequencing errors, raw reads were error-corrected and collapsed into unique sequences using a nearest-neighbor algorithm that merged closely related sequences. Alignment of CDR3 sequences to IMGT reference sequences was used to assign V, D and J gene segments. For a sequence to be retained, at least a six-nucleotide match to both a V gene segment and a J gene segment was required. A rearrangement counted as productive if the CDR3 had no stop codons and remained in frame with V and J, and every other rearrangement counted as non-productive. CDR3 was defined by IMGT convention, running from the second conserved V-encoded cysteine to the conserved J-encoded phenylalanine. The earlier analysis of about 530 of the donors excluded any sequence lacking an unambiguous match to a single V gene segment. In an earlier analysis of several hundred of the donors, V segments were called functional above 56.7% productive rearrangements and were called segregating when the between-donor standard deviation exceeded 5%. To diagnose cytomegalovirus status from the catalog of TCR beta chain sequences, a statistical classification framework was built. In a later analysis, V and J genes were assigned by comparing TCR nucleotide sequences against IMGT/GENE-DB human TR gene sequences. The TCRdist pipeline was used in a later analysis to assign CDR3 sequences and most-parsimonious VDJ recombination scenarios. In a later analysis, each TCR beta chain was defined by its CDR3 amino acid sequence together with its V-gene family, and reads without a unique V-gene family were excluded. As a way to deal with suspected cross-contamination and a sequencing artifact, a later analysis dropped hundreds of nucleotide sequences that were highly shared and had low generation probability. In a later analysis, a clonal expansion index was calculated for each public chain from normalized within-repertoire ranks of inferred template counts. A later analysis computed generation probabilities with a VDJ recombination model fitted to out-of-frame rearrangements, and checked the results against IGoR. In a later analysis, TCR-TCR, TCR-HLA and TCR-CMV co-occurrence was scored with hypergeometric tests, and a repertoire-size bias correction was applied to TCR pairs. A later analysis estimated false discovery rates by permuting HLA or CMV assignments 20 times. In a later analysis, co-occurring TCRs were grouped using DBSCAN, with TCRdist sequence similarity added in when clustering inside HLA-allele-positive subsets. For co-occurrence clustering, repertoires with fewer than 30,000 or more than 120,000 public chains were excluded, along with roughly 5 repertoires with anomalous nucleotide sharing. As stored in TCRdb, this immuneACCESS dataset retains in-frame rearrangements with V and J assigned. A fraction of the clones does not appear; measured against another copy, unresolved V genes explain less than half of the discrepancy, and the remainder lacks a known reason. The DNA gave D and trimming, while V, J and clone size come from that table. This sample has around 86,000 clones in its table, and about 7.6% of those were observed once. Together, the top ten hold roughly 2% of the sample.

This TCR was recovered from a man between 45 and 60 years old in good health and CMV-seronegative. Sequences were obtained from PBMCs. This chain is built from TRBV4-1 and TRBJ2-7, and 10 junctional nucleotides match TRBD1. For the CDR3, the sequence is CASSPGQGMVEQYF. The nucleotides read TGCGCCAGCAGCCCGGGACAGGGGATGGTCGAGCAGTACTTC.